A selection of T cell receptor beta chains follows, all from one sample in a study of CD8+CD57+ T cells in acquired aplastic anemia. TCRdb processed the reads anew with MiXCR; each CDR3 protein has one entry. The top ten hold around 3.2% of the sample, which has about 150,000 distinct CDR3 sequences, roughly half seen once. Sequencing was carried out using sorted CD4+, CD8+, or CD8+CD57+ T cells (not recorded which) from PBMCs. These receptors were obtained from a human donor with aplastic anemia. Each CDR3 is given with its conserved first and last residue. A D gene is named only where the DNA matches it firmly. Where a row states a size, it is once, few, many or the class of an expanded clone; other rows omit it.

D gene: TRBD1; J gene: TRBJ1-1; clone size: many; V gene: TRBV7-2; CDR3 length: 12; CDR3 protein: CASSGHRGEAFF; CDR3 DNA: TGTGCCAGCAGCGGTCACAGGGGTGAAGCTTTCTTT
D gene: TRBD1; J gene: TRBJ1-5; clone size: many; V gene: TRBV2; CDR3 length: 17; CDR3 protein: CASRGGTGASSNQPQHF; CDR3 DNA: TGTGCCAGCAGGGGGGGGACAGGGGCGAGTAGCAATCAGCCCCAGCATTTT
D gene: TRBD1; J gene: TRBJ2-2; clone size: -; V gene: TRBV19; CDR3 length: 13; CDR3 protein: CASSPRGRGELFF; CDR3 DNA: TGTGCCAGTAGTCCCAGGGGGCGCGGGGAGCTGTTTTTT
D gene: -; J gene: TRBJ1-2; clone size: many; V gene: TRBV11-2; CDR3 length: 18; CDR3 protein: CASSLSWFRQTVNYGYTF; CDR3 DNA: TGTGCCAGCAGCTTATCTTGGTTTCGGCAGACCGTTAACTATGGCTACACCTTC
D gene: -; J gene: TRBJ2-7; clone size: -; V gene: TRBV29-1; CDR3 length: 12; CDR3 protein: CSVGTAAYEQYF; CDR3 DNA: TGCAGCGTTGGGACGGCCGCCTACGAGCAGTACTTC
D gene: -; J gene: TRBJ1-6; clone size: many; V gene: TRBV5-6; CDR3 length: 15; CDR3 protein: CASSLSGSYNSPLHF; CDR3 DNA: TGTGCCAGCAGCTTGTCGGGAAGTTATAATTCACCCCTCCACTTT
D gene: -; J gene: TRBJ2-3; clone size: -; V gene: TRBV12-3/TRBV12-4; CDR3 length: 14; CDR3 protein: CASSRGGPSNTQYF; CDR3 DNA: TGTGCCAGCAGTAGGGGGGGCCCTTCTAATACGCAGTATTTT
D gene: -; J gene: TRBJ2-1; clone size: -; V gene: TRBV5-6; CDR3 length: 12; CDR3 protein: CASSFGGTEQFF; CDR3 DNA: TGTGCCAGCAGCTTCGGAGGAACTGAGCAGTTCTTC
D gene: TRBD1; J gene: TRBJ2-7; clone size: many; V gene: TRBV29-1; CDR3 length: 14; CDR3 protein: CSVATGGSSYEQYF; CDR3 DNA: TGCAGCGTTGCCACAGGGGGCAGCTCCTACGAGCAGTACTTC
D gene: TRBD1; J gene: TRBJ2-7; clone size: -; V gene: TRBV2; CDR3 length: 14; CDR3 protein: CASSEGTVPSEQYF; CDR3 DNA: TGTGCCAGCAGCGAAGGGACAGTCCCTTCCGAGCAGTACTTC
D gene: -; J gene: TRBJ2-1; clone size: few; V gene: TRBV18; CDR3 length: 15; CDR3 protein: CASSPLRGSANEQFF; CDR3 DNA: TGTGCCAGCTCACCGCTACGTGGGAGCGCCAATGAGCAGTTCTTC
D gene: -; J gene: TRBJ1-2; clone size: many; V gene: TRBV20-1; CDR3 length: 14; CDR3 protein: CSARDLSDNYGYTF; CDR3 DNA: TGCAGTGCTAGAGATCTTTCGGATAACTATGGCTACACCTTC
D gene: -; J gene: TRBJ2-1; clone size: -; V gene: TRBV25-1; CDR3 length: 14; CDR3 protein: CASSEAGLHNEQFF; CDR3 DNA: TGTGCCAGCAGTGAAGCGGGGCTTCACAATGAGCAGTTCTTC
D gene: -; J gene: TRBJ1-5; clone size: -; V gene: TRBV10-3; CDR3 length: 12; CDR3 protein: CAISQGTQPQHF; CDR3 DNA: TGTGCCATCAGTCAGGGTACTCAGCCCCAGCATTTT
D gene: -; J gene: TRBJ1-4; clone size: many; V gene: TRBV20-1; CDR3 length: 13; CDR3 protein: CSAPRSENEKLFF; CDR3 DNA: TGCAGTGCGCCGAGAAGCGAGAATGAAAAACTGTTTTTT
D gene: -; J gene: TRBJ1-2; clone size: -; V gene: TRBV12-3/TRBV12-4; CDR3 length: 13; CDR3 protein: CASSLWANYGYTF; CDR3 DNA: TGTGCCAGCAGTTTGTGGGCTAACTATGGCTACACCTTC
D gene: -; J gene: TRBJ1-2; clone size: -; V gene: TRBV5-4; CDR3 length: 15; CDR3 protein: CASSLSPTGTNGYTF; CDR3 DNA: TGTGCCAGCAGCTTAAGTCCCACAGGGACTAATGGCTACACCTTC
D gene: TRBD2; J gene: TRBJ2-7; clone size: -; V gene: TRBV7-9; CDR3 length: 14; CDR3 protein: CASSLGTSAYEQYF; CDR3 DNA: TGTGCCAGCAGCTTAGGGACTAGCGCCTACGAGCAGTACTTC
D gene: TRBD1; J gene: TRBJ1-5; clone size: many; V gene: TRBV6-2/TRBV6-3; CDR3 length: 15; CDR3 protein: CASSPGTGGKQPQHF; CDR3 DNA: TGTGCCAGCAGCCCCGGGACAGGGGGAAAACAGCCCCAGCATTTT
D gene: TRBD1; J gene: TRBJ1-4; clone size: -; V gene: TRBV15; CDR3 length: 14; CDR3 protein: CATSRGQTNEKLFF; CDR3 DNA: TGTGCCACCAGCAGGGGACAGACTAATGAAAAACTGTTTTTT